The 4 T cell receptor beta chains reported below all come from one sample, sequenced in a study of cytomegalovirus exposure and HLA in healthy donors. 13 Jbeta primers and 60 Vbeta primers were used for the PCR. Using immunoSEQ multiplex PCR, the repertoire was profiled, and TCRdb retains in-frame clones only, with some absent. The sample gives around 100,000 clones, around 69% of which show up once; roughly 3.9% is in the top ten. The sequenced sample consisted of PBMCs. These receptors all come from a man aged 30 to 39 in good health and CMV-seronegative.

V gene TRBV25-1 combines with J gene TRBJ2-4; 8 positions agree with TRBD2. The junction had 5 bases not matched to a gene; V was cut back by 3 bases and J by 1 base. The length of the CDR3 is 16 residues. Germline V gene sequence: CDR1 MGHDK, CDR2 SYGVNS. The CDR3 coding sequence is TGTGCCAGCAGTGAGGGACTAGGTGGGGCCAAAAACATTCAGTACTTC. This sequence encodes CASSEGLGGAKNIQYF.

The gene calls are TRBV30 and TRBJ1-3; D may be TRBD1 (6 bases). This CDR3 is built from 14 residues. Germline CDR1 GTSNPN, CDR2 SVGIG (reference sequence). The CDR3, as DNA: TGTGCTTTGGATCGGACAGAAGGTGGAAACACCATATATTTT. Translated: CALDRTEGGNTIYF.

The CDR3 DNA reads as TGTGCCAGTAGTCGAAGACAGGGGTATTTGGGGGAGACCCAGTACTTC. Its translation: CASSRRQGYLGETQYF. The rearrangement uses TRBV19 and TRBJ2-5; 8 bases are shared with TRBD1. The germline gives CDR1 LNHDA, CDR2 SQIVND (reference sequence). V shed 5 bases and J 5 bases; nucleotides not matched to a gene: 13. The CDR3 totals 16 residues.

The chain joins TRBV5-4 to TRBJ2-5, with D perhaps matching TRBD1 (6 bases). CDR3 size: 13 residues. CDR1 SGHNT and CDR2 YYREEE come from the germline V gene (reference sequence). The V end lost 1 base, the J end lost 5 bases, and 9 bases lay between the germline ends. The chain's CDR3 is CASSLRTAETQYF. The CDR3 DNA reads as TGTGCCAGCAGCTTGAGGACAGCGGAGACCCAGTACTTC.